This is a list of T cell receptor beta chains from one sample in a study of blood T cell repertoires in COVID-19. Sequencing used immunoSEQ multiplex PCR; TCRdb keeps in-frame clones, though not all of them. The table lists about 220,000 clones, more than 80% of them singletons. The sample consisted of peripheral blood. The source of these receptors is a man younger than 45 who had recovered from COVID-19. Both conserved end residues are part of each CDR3. The D gene is left open where the match is weak. Size tells how often a clone was seen (once, few, many) or the class of an expanded clone, and some rows leave it out.

TRBV9	TRBD1	-	TRBJ1-1	CASSVEGQGMNTEAFF	TGTGCCAGCAGCGTAGAAGGACAGGGGATGAACACTGAAGCTTTCTTT
TRBV7-9	TRBD1	-	TRBJ2-7	CASSYPEQGAVYEQYF	TGTGCCAGCAGCTACCCAGAACAGGGGGCGGTCTACGAGCAGTACTTC
TRBV5-4	-	-	TRBJ1-1	CASSYLGGRGTEAFF	TGTGCCAGCAGCTACCTAGGAGGGAGGGGCACTGAAGCTTTCTTT
TRBV2	TRBD2	-	TRBJ2-3	CASPSWGGTDTQYF	TGTGCCAGTCCTTCCTGGGGGGGGACAGATACGCAGTATTTT
TRBV7-6	-	-	TRBJ1-1	CASSLKGGAGWMNTEAFF	TGTGCCAGCAGCCTCAAAGGTGGGGCAGGGTGGATGAACACTGAAGCTTTCTTT
TRBV27	TRBD1	-	TRBJ1-2	CASSLQGNYGYTF	TGTGCCAGCAGTCTACAGGGGAACTATGGCTACACCTTC
TRBV3-1/TRBV3-2	-	-	TRBJ1-3	CASSQDSGDGNTIYF	TGTGCCAGCAGCCAAGATTCAGGGGACGGAAACACCATATATTTT
TRBV9	TRBD2	-	TRBJ2-1	CASGPGLAFYNEQFF	TGTGCCAGTGGACCGGGACTAGCGTTCTACAATGAGCAGTTCTTC
TRBV12-5	-	-	TRBJ1-5	CATGYNQPQHF	TGTGCCACAGGCTACAATCAGCCCCAGCATTTT
TRBV5-6	-	-	TRBJ1-6	CASSHYSLQGDNSPLHF	TGTGCCAGCAGCCATTACTCCCTACAGGGAGATAATTCACCCCTCCACTTT
TRBV29-1	-	-	TRBJ1-1	CSVASVGMNTEAFF	TGCAGCGTCGCTTCGGTCGGGATGAACACTGAAGCTTTCTTT
TRBV29-1	TRBD2	many	TRBJ2-1	CSVGGWRGASYNEQFF	TGCAGCGTTGGCGGCTGGCGGGGGGCTTCCTACAATGAGCAGTTCTTC
TRBV5-4	TRBD2	once	TRBJ2-1	CASSLAAGGLNNEQFF	TGTGCCAGCAGCTTGGCGGCGGGGGGGCTGAACAATGAGCAGTTCTTC
TRBV6-5	-	-	TRBJ1-2	CASSREDYNYGYTF	TGTGCCAGCAGCAGGGAGGACTATAACTATGGCTACACCTTC
TRBV6-1	-	once	TRBJ1-5	CASSEGPAELNQPQHF	TGTGCCAGCAGTGAAGGTCCTGCGGAGCTCAATCAGCCCCAGCATTTT
TRBV30	-	-	TRBJ2-1	CAWNRFFDEQFF	TGTGCCTGGAACAGGTTTTTCGATGAGCAGTTCTTC
TRBV20-1	-	few	TRBJ2-5	CSGGLGETQYF	TGCAGTGGGGGCTTAGGAGAGACCCAGTACTTC
TRBV28	TRBD2	-	TRBJ2-1	CASSPLSSGGAGEQFF	TGTGCCAGCAGCCCCCTCTCTAGCGGGGGGGCCGGTGAGCAGTTCTTC
TRBV10-3	TRBD1	-	TRBJ1-3	CAISPTGTGGGNTIYF	TGTGCCATCAGCCCAACCGGGACAGGGGGCGGAAACACCATATATTTT
TRBV5-1	-	-	TRBJ1-4	CASSLAVDSLATNEKLFF	TGCGCCAGCAGCTTGGCCGTGGACAGTCTTGCAACTAATGAAAAACTGTTTTTT
TRBV11-2	TRBD2	-	TRBJ2-5	CASSRGLAGQQETQYF	TGTGCCAGCAGTCGAGGACTAGCGGGACAGCAAGAGACCCAGTACTTC
TRBV2	TRBD2	-	TRBJ2-5	CASSVAGGQNF	TGTGCCAGCAGTGTAGCGGGGGGGCAGAACTTC
TRBV6-2/TRBV6-3	TRBD2	-	TRBJ2-5	CASSYSPALAGGIQETQYF	TGTGCCAGCAGTTACTCACCGGCGCTAGCGGGGGGAATACAAGAGACCCAGTACTTC
TRBV5-1	TRBD1	-	TRBJ2-7	CASSLEQGGQYF	TGCGCCAGCAGTCTGGAACAGGGGGGGCAGTACTTC
TRBV16	-	-	TRBJ1-5	CASSQWRDQPQHF	TGTGCCAGCAGCCAATGGAGGGATCAGCCCCAGCATTTT
TRBV6-5	-	-	TRBJ1-1	CASIDRTLNTEAFF	TGTGCCAGCATCGACAGGACTTTGAACACTGAAGCTTTCTTT
TRBV12-3/TRBV12-4	-	-	TRBJ2-5	CASSYLQTQYF	TGTGCCAGCAGTTATCTTCAGACCCAGTACTTC
TRBV10-3	-	few	TRBJ2-2	CAISGGGTGELFF	TGTGCCATCAGTGGTGGCGGCACCGGGGAGCTGTTTTTT
TRBV7-8	-	once	TRBJ1-2	CASSFVGGANYGYTF	TGTGCCAGCAGTTTCGTGGGGGGGGCTAACTATGGCTACACCTTC
TRBV29-1	-	once	TRBJ1-2	CSVAGAFNYGYTF	TGCAGCGTTGCTGGAGCATTCAACTATGGCTACACCTTC
TRBV18	-	-	TRBJ1-2	CASSPRGERGREGYTF	TGTGCCAGCTCCCCTAGAGGGGAGCGGGGCCGGGAAGGCTACACCTTC
TRBV5-4	-	-	TRBJ1-4	CASSLLGDEKLFF	TGTGCCAGCAGCTTGTTGGGAGATGAAAAACTGTTTTTT
TRBV12-3/TRBV12-4	-	-	TRBJ2-7	CATTPLGRGPYF	TGTGCCACCACTCCACTAGGGCGCGGTCCGTACTTC
TRBV5-5	-	once	TRBJ1-4	CASSLAKLFF	TGTGCCAGCAGCTTGGCTAAACTGTTTTTT
TRBV9	-	-	TRBJ1-6	CASSADSGRGSPLHF	TGTGCCAGCAGCGCGGACAGCGGCCGGGGTTCACCCCTCCACTTT
TRBV30	-	-	TRBJ1-4	CAWFRATNEKLFF	TGTGCCTGGTTCAGGGCGACTAATGAAAAACTGTTTTTT
TRBV4-2	TRBD1	-	TRBJ2-5	CASSQRGGLGETQYF	TGTGCCAGCAGCCAAAGAGGGGGCCTAGGAGAGACCCAGTACTTC
TRBV4-1	-	few	TRBJ2-1	CASSQVLGLNNEQFF	TGCGCCAGCAGCCAAGTCCTGGGGCTCAACAATGAGCAGTTCTTC
TRBV2	-	-	TRBJ2-3	CAITRRRQPDTQYF	TGTGCTATCACTCGTCGGAGGCAGCCAGATACGCAGTATTTT
TRBV10-1	-	-	TRBJ1-1	CASSEGGTVGGREAFF	TGCGCCAGCAGTGAGGGAGGAACGGTCGGGGGACGTGAAGCTTTCTTT
TRBV5-4	-	-	TRBJ1-4	CASSYFDSPEIF	TGTGCCAGCAGCTACTTTGACTCCCCCGAGATTTTT
TRBV11-2	-	-	TRBJ2-1	CASSLAWGLRSDEQFF	TGTGCCAGCAGCTTAGCTTGGGGGCTCCGGAGCGATGAGCAGTTCTTC
TRBV30	-	-	TRBJ1-6	CAWREGLNSPLHF	TGTGCCTGGAGGGAGGGCCTGAATTCACCCCTCCACTTT
TRBV6-5	-	once	TRBJ2-3	CASRAGTDTQYF	TGTGCCAGCCGGGCGGGGACAGATACGCAGTATTTT
TRBV24-1	-	once	TRBJ1-5	CATSDSTQTYQPQHF	TGTGCCACCAGTGACTCGACTCAGACCTATCAGCCCCAGCATTTT
TRBV5-5	TRBD1	-	TRBJ2-7	CASSLNSDRAFPDSYEQYF	TGTGCCAGCAGCCTTAACTCGGACAGGGCCTTTCCAGACTCCTACGAGCAGTACTTC
TRBV19	-	-	TRBJ1-6	CASREGRGMASPLHF	TGTGCCAGTAGAGAGGGTCGAGGAATGGCATCACCCCTCCACTTT
TRBV5-4	TRBD2	-	TRBJ2-2	CASSLDGGANTGELFF	TGTGCCAGCAGCTTGGACGGGGGGGCGAACACCGGGGAGCTGTTTTTT
TRBV14	TRBD2	-	TRBJ2-5	CASSQKLAGSQETQYF	TGTGCCAGCAGCCAAAAACTAGCGGGGTCTCAAGAGACCCAGTACTTC
TRBV6-5	-	-	TRBJ1-2	CASGRELYGYTF	TGTGCCTCCGGGAGGGAATTGTATGGCTACACCTTC
TRBV7-8	-	-	TRBJ1-5	CASSITWADQPQHF	TGTGCCAGCAGCATCACCTGGGCCGATCAGCCCCAGCATTTT
TRBV10-3	TRBD2	-	TRBJ2-7	CAISAGGRSYEQYF	TGTGCCATCAGTGCGGGGGGGAGGTCCTACGAGCAGTACTTC
TRBV29-1	TRBD1	-	TRBJ2-7	CSVETTGAYEQYF	TGCAGCGTTGAAACGACAGGGGCTTACGAGCAGTACTTC
TRBV29-1	-	-	TRBJ2-4	CSVSATGAKNIQYF	TGCAGCGTAAGTGCGACAGGAGCCAAAAACATTCAGTACTTC
TRBV3-1/TRBV3-2	-	few	TRBJ2-7	CEDRQGQYF	TGTGAAGACCGGCAGGGGCAGTACTTC
TRBV6-2/TRBV6-3	-	-	TRBJ2-7	CASSYRETYEQYF	TGTGCCAGCAGTTACAGAGAAACCTACGAGCAGTACTTC
TRBV10-1	TRBD2	-	TRBJ2-3	CASSDQGAAGGPDTQYF	TGCGCCAGCAGTGATCAGGGTGCTGCGGGGGGGCCGGATACGCAGTATTTT